The rows below give T cell receptor beta chains drawn from one sample of a study of T cell repertoires in aging, cancer and after chemotherapy. TCRdb called the multiplex PCR reads again in MiXCR, with one record for every CDR3 protein. Of approximately 3,000 distinct CDR3 sequences in the sample, around 26% were seen once. The material sequenced was blood. The receptor set was obtained from a human donor with a solid tumor. Each CDR3 is given with its conserved first and last residue. A D gene is named only where the DNA matches it firmly. Size is omitted from some rows. Given values are once, few, many or a class for expanded clones.

abundance,d_gene,j_gene,v_gene,CDR3aa,CDR3nt
NA,TRBD1,TRBJ1-1,TRBV6-5,CASSRRQGALGTEAFF,TGTGCCAGCAGTAGACGACAGGGGGCCTTGGGGACTGAAGCTTTCTTT
NA,TRBD1,TRBJ2-1,TRBV11-2,CASSFFQGASYNEQFF,TGTGCCAGCAGCTTTTTTCAGGGGGCGAGTTACAATGAGCAGTTCTTC
NA,NA,TRBJ1-1,TRBV6-5,CASSATENTEAFF,TGTGCCAGCAGTGCGACAGAGAACACTGAAGCTTTCTTT
few,TRBD1,TRBJ2-3,TRBV29-1,CSVWDRGRTDTQYF,TGCAGCGTTTGGGACAGGGGAAGGACAGATACGCAGTATTTT
medium-sized,NA,TRBJ1-1,TRBV7-6,CASSASGYTEAFF,TGTGCCAGCAGCGCGTCCGGGTACACTGAAGCTTTCTTT
once,NA,TRBJ2-7,TRBV20-1,CSARGAGFSYEQYF,TGCAGTGCTAGAGGGGCAGGATTCTCCTACGAGCAGTACTTC
NA,NA,TRBJ1-4,TRBV12-3/TRBV12-4,CASSRGQANEKLFF,TGTGCCAGCAGCCGGGGGCAAGCGAATGAAAAACTGTTTTTT
medium-sized,TRBD1,TRBJ1-1,TRBV29-1,CSVEYGQGSFF,TGCAGCGTTGAATATGGACAGGGGTCTTTCTTT
NA,TRBD2,TRBJ2-2,TRBV24-1,CATSGLAGGAPGTGELFF,TGTGCCACCAGTGGACTAGCGGGAGGGGCACCGGGCACCGGGGAGCTGTTTTTT
NA,TRBD1,TRBJ1-2,TRBV4-1,CASSQDTGAGGYTF,TGCGCCAGCAGCCAAGATACAGGGGCGGGCGGCTACACCTTC
NA,TRBD2,TRBJ2-5,TRBV19,CASSSRLAGFQETQYF,TGTGCCAGTAGTTCCCGACTAGCGGGGTTCCAAGAGACCCAGTACTTC
few,TRBD1,TRBJ2-7,TRBV27,CASTGTGIHEQYF,TGTGCCAGCACTGGGACAGGGATCCACGAGCAGTACTTC
few,NA,TRBJ2-1,TRBV15,CATSRMGLQGDEQFF,TGTGCCACCAGCAGGATGGGACTACAGGGGGATGAGCAGTTCTTC
NA,TRBD2,TRBJ2-3,TRBV20-1,CSARTSGRESDTQYF,TGCAGTGCCCGGACTAGCGGGAGAGAATCAGATACGCAGTATTTT
NA,TRBD2,TRBJ2-1,TRBV6-5,CASSERVAGYNEQFF,TGTGCCAGCAGTGAAAGAGTAGCGGGCTACAATGAGCAGTTCTTC
few,TRBD1,TRBJ1-2,TRBV10-3,CAIRSDRGDPNYGYTF,TGTGCCATCAGATCGGACAGGGGAGACCCAAACTATGGCTACACCTTC
few,TRBD2,TRBJ2-7,TRBV20-1,CSARATSGGNEQYF,TGCAGTGCTAGAGCTACTAGCGGGGGTAACGAGCAGTACTTC
NA,NA,TRBJ1-2,TRBV9,CACSAWGKGYTF,TGTGCCTGCAGCGCGTGGGGGAAGGGCTACACCTTC
NA,NA,TRBJ2-2,TRBV12-3/TRBV12-4,CASSFRRAETGELFF,TGTGCCAGCAGTTTTCGACGGGCTGAGACCGGGGAGCTGTTTTTT
few,TRBD1,TRBJ2-3,TRBV20-1,CSARTGGTDTQYF,TGCAGTGCTAGGACAGGGGGCACAGATACGCAGTATTTT
few,NA,TRBJ1-5,TRBV28,CASSWGVRQPQHF,TGTGCCAGCAGTTGGGGGGTTCGACAGCCCCAGCATTTT
NA,NA,TRBJ2-7,TRBV14,CASSPSIGARNYEQYF,TGTGCCAGCAGCCCCTCAATCGGGGCTAGGAACTACGAGCAGTACTTC
few,NA,TRBJ1-1,TRBV6-5,CASEDGLNTEAFF,TGTGCCAGCGAGGACGGATTGAACACTGAAGCTTTCTTT
few,NA,TRBJ2-1,TRBV7-6,CASSLGPSSYNEQFF,TGTGCCAGCAGCTTAGGACCCAGCTCCTACAATGAGCAGTTCTTC
few,NA,TRBJ1-4,TRBV30,CAWRDGFNEKLFF,TGTGCCTGGCGGGACGGATTTAATGAAAAACTGTTTTTT
NA,NA,TRBJ2-2,TRBV19,CASSMGGGQLNTGELFF,TGTGCCAGTAGTATGGGAGGTGGACAGCTGAACACCGGGGAGCTGTTTTTT
few,TRBD1,TRBJ2-7,TRBV6-5,CASSQISGTGASEQYF,TGTGCCAGCAGTCAAATCTCCGGGACAGGGGCGAGTGAGCAGTACTTC
few,TRBD1,TRBJ2-7,TRBV20-1,CSAAGQGGYEQYF,TGCAGTGCGGCCGGACAGGGGGGATACGAGCAGTACTTC
NA,NA,TRBJ1-1,TRBV24-1,CATSVPGEPEAFF,TGTGCCACCAGTGTACCCGGGGAGCCTGAAGCTTTCTTT
NA,NA,TRBJ1-5,TRBV10-1,CDIPTTYQGNQPQHF,TGCGACATCCCGACCACCTATCAGGGCAATCAGCCCCAGCATTTT
few,NA,TRBJ1-6,TRBV19,CASSAGPYNSPLHF,TGTGCCAGTAGCGCTGGACCCTATAATTCACCCCTCCACTTT
few,TRBD1,TRBJ1-3,TRBV7-6,CASSLDPVDTGESSGNTIYF,TGTGCCAGCAGCTTAGATCCCGTAGATACAGGGGAGAGCTCTGGAAACACCATATATTTT
NA,TRBD1,TRBJ2-1,TRBV27,CASTSEQGLAYNEQFF,TGTGCCAGCACCTCTGAACAGGGGTTGGCCTACAATGAGCAGTTCTTC
NA,NA,TRBJ2-1,TRBV14,CASSPAASYNEQFF,TGTGCCAGCAGCCCCGCGGCCTCCTACAATGAGCAGTTCTTC
NA,NA,TRBJ1-2,TRBV20-1,CSASQTGTVYGYTF,TGCAGTGCTAGCCAGACAGGAACGGTGTATGGCTACACCTTC
NA,NA,TRBJ1-1,TRBV15,CATSREGDANAEAFF,TGTGCCACCAGCAGAGAGGGGGATGCGAACGCTGAAGCTTTCTTT